This TCR beta chain was found in a study of T cells in Graves' hyperthyroidism and ophthalmopathy. Over 18 months, lack of ophthalmopathy progression marked Graves' hyperthyroidism as stable. Diagnosing involved the use of clinical symptoms, serum thyroxine and TRAb, thyroid ultrasound and orbital computed tomography. Cells are PBMCs isolated from 10 ml of fresh blood. This clonotype has at least ten counts. Its target is not known. CDR3 length: 12 amino acids. Germline assignment: CDR1 ENHRY and CDR2 SYGVKD. Deletions cut 2 bases from V and 6 bases from J, with 4 bases between. Findings and limits, study-wide: Most thyroid clonotypes expanded above 0.001 appeared in blood too.

What was amplified from RNA transcripts were TCR beta CDR3 regions. The HTBI set primed first-round TCR CDR3 RT-PCR. MiXCR, applied by TCRdb to the multiplex PCR reads, yields one record per CDR3 protein. The profile covers around 340,000 distinct CDR3 sequences, with around 14% appearing a single time and roughly 25% taken by the ten largest. Sequencing was done on a sample of blood. The receptor's source is a woman between 25 and 40 years old with Graves' hyperthyroidism. V gene TRBV10-3 combines with J gene TRBJ2-2; no firm D call. CDR3: CAISERAGELFF. CDR3 in DNA: TGTGCCATCAGTGAGAGGGCCGGGGAGCTGTTTTTT.